The present T cell receptor (beta chain) was sequenced within a study of identical twins. Overall study findings and caveats: It was cross-sectional statistical analysis, not following the same donors, that the conclusions relied on.

V was pared by 6 bases and J by 4 bases, with 9 bases of the junction left unmatched. This CDR3 has 15 amino acids. CDR1 is MNHNS and CDR2 is SASEGT in the germline V gene. Each CDR3 protein is one row after TCRdb ran MiXCR on the 5' RACE reads. The sample has a few hundred thousand distinct CDR3 sequences, about 18% seen once. A few counts support this clonotype. The antigen remains undetermined. The V gene is TRBV6-1, the J gene TRBJ2-1; 7 bases are a match to TRBD2. The source material was naive T cells sorted from blood. The sequence came from a man aged 45-65 years in good health. The CDR3 sequence: CASSPWGGGYNEQFF. CDR3 sequence (DNA): TGTGCCAGCAGCCCATGGGGCGGGGGATACAATGAGCAGTTCTTC.